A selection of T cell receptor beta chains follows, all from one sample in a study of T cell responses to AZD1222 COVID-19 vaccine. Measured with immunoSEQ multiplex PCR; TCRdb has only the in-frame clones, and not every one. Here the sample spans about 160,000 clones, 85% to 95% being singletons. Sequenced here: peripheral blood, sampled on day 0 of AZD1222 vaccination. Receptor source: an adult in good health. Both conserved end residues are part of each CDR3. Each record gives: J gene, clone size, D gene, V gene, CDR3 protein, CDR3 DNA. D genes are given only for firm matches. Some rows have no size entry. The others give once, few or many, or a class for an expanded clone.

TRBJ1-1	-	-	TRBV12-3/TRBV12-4	CASSFGSEAFF	TGTGCCAGCAGTTTTGGATCTGAAGCTTTCTTT
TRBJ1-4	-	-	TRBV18	CASSPGAAGSGEKLFF	TGTGCCAGCTCACCGGGGGCTGCGGGCTCGGGCGAAAAACTGTTTTTT
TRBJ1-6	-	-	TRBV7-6	CASSLQGSSYNSPLHF	TGTGCCAGCAGCTTACAGGGGAGTTCCTATAATTCACCCCTCCACTTT
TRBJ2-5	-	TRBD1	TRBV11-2	CASSFTGVLETQYF	TGTGCCAGCAGCTTTACAGGGGTCTTAGAGACCCAGTACTTC
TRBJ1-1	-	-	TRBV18	CASSQARSNTEAFF	TGTGCCAGCTCTCAGGCCCGGTCGAACACTGAAGCTTTCTTT
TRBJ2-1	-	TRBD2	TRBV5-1	CASSGLAGVLSEQFF	TGCGCCAGCAGCGGCCTAGCGGGAGTTCTCAGTGAGCAGTTCTTC
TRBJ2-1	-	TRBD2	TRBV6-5	CASSTTSGYNEQFF	TGTGCCAGCAGTACCACTAGCGGCTACAATGAGCAGTTCTTC
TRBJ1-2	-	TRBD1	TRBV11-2	CASSLGRDRGLVGGYTF	TGTGCCAGCAGCTTAGGCCGGGACAGGGGGCTAGTCGGTGGCTACACCTTC
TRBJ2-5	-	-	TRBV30	CAWSVPFPSGRETQYF	TGTGCCTGGAGTGTTCCTTTCCCCAGTGGGAGAGAGACCCAGTACTTC
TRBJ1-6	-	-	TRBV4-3	CASSLRKWGESSYNSPLHF	TGCGCCAGCAGCCTCAGAAAATGGGGCGAGAGCTCCTATAATTCACCCCTCCACTTT
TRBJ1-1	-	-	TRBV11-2	CASSLERTGNAFF	TGTGCCAGCAGCTTAGAAAGAACAGGGAACGCTTTCTTT
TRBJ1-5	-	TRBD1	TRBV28	CASTPPGTGGLMGRRRNSNQPQHF	TGTGCCAGCACCCCACCCGGGACAGGGGGCTTAATGGGGCGAAGAAGAAATAGCAATCAGCCCCAGCATTTT
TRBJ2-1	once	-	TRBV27	CASANSNEQFF	TGTGCCAGCGCCAACTCCAATGAGCAGTTCTTC
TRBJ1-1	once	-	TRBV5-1	CASSLARAAPNTEAFF	TGCGCCAGCAGCTTGGCAAGGGCAGCCCCGAACACTGAAGCTTTCTTT
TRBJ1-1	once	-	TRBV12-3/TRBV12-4	CASRTYAEAFF	TGTGCCAGCAGGACGTACGCTGAAGCTTTCTTT
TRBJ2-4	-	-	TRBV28	CASSPWRLNIQYF	TGTGCCAGCAGTCCCTGGAGGTTGAACATTCAGTACTTC
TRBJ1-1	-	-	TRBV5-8	CASSLGQTYTEAFF	TGTGCCAGCAGCTTGGGACAGACGTACACTGAAGCTTTCTTT
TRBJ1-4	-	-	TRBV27	CASSVKGSNEKLFF	TGTGCCAGCAGTGTGAAGGGATCTAATGAAAAACTGTTTTTT
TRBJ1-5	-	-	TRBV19	CASSMNHNQPQHF	TGTGCCAGTAGTATGAACCATAATCAGCCCCAGCATTTT
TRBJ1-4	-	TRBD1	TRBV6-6	CASSKTRTGRNEKLFF	TGTGCCAGCAGCAAAACCAGGACAGGGAGAAATGAAAAACTGTTTTTT
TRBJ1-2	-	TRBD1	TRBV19	CASSTQGAGYGYTF	TGTGCCAGTAGTACACAGGGGGCGGGCTATGGCTACACCTTC
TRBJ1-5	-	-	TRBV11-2	CASSLGIDQPQHF	TGTGCCAGCAGCTTAGGGATCGATCAGCCCCAGCATTTT